This T cell receptor beta chain was captured by sequencing in a study of T cell changes during pregnancy in multiple sclerosis. The CDR3 has 16 amino acids. The J segment lost 5 bases and the V segment lost 4 bases, leaving 12 bases of the junction unmatched. The germline V gene encodes CDR1 LNHNV and CDR2 YYDKDF (reference sequence). Produced via immunoSEQ multiplex PCR; TCRdb's table is partial and in-frame only. The sample lists under 70,000 clones; 91% were seen once. The receptor's source is a female donor in good health, enrolled as a control in a pregnancy study. Source: peripheral blood, taken in the third trimester of pregnancy. The rearrangement uses TRBV15 and TRBJ2-5, with 8 nucleotides matching TRBD2. The CDR3: CATSIGSGRGGETQYF. In DNA, the CDR3 is TGTGCCACCAGCATTGGGAGCGGGAGAGGCGGGGAGACCCAGTACTTC.